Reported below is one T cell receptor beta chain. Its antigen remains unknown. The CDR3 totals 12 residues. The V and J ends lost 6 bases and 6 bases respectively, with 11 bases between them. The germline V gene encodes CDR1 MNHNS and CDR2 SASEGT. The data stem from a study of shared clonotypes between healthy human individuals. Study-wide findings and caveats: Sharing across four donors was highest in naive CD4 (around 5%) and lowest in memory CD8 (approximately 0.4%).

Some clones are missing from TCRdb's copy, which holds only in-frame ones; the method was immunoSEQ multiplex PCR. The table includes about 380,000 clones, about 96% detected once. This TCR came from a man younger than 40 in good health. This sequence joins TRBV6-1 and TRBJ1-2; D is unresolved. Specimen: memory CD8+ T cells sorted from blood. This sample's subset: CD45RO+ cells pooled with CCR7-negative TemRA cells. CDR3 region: CASSTFGNGYTF. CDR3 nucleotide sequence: TGTGCCAGCAGCACCTTCGGAAATGGCTACACCTTC.